This TCR beta chain was identified in a study of CD4 and CD8 cells across lung adenocarcinoma regions. This clonotype was observed once. TCRdb used MiXCR to reprocess the PCR reads, holding one entry per CDR3 protein. The sample lists 3,500 to 5,000 distinct CDR3 sequences, roughly 45% occurring once. V lost 5 bases to trimming and J lost 3 bases; unmatched junction nucleotides: 2. The CDR3 consists of 14 residues. Per the germline V gene, CDR1 is MNHNS and CDR2 is SASEGT. V usage is TRBV6-1 and J usage is TRBJ2-7; TRBD2 aligns across 12 bases. This sequence originates from a female donor with lung adenocarcinoma. The CD4 and CD8 labels of this study may be unreliable. The sample taken for sequencing was CD4+ T cells from the margin of a lung tumor. Here the CDR3 reads CASSLAGGYYEQYF. The CDR3 DNA is TGTGCCAGCAGTCTAGCGGGAGGGTACTACGAGCAGTACTTC.